Detailed here is one T cell receptor beta chain. The sample originates from a study of blood T cell repertoires in COVID-19. Using immunoSEQ multiplex PCR, the repertoire was profiled, and TCRdb retains in-frame clones only, with some absent. The top ten clones hold 1.5% to 2.5% of a sample with about 78,000 clones, approximately 89% of them seen once. The sequence came from a woman aged 55-70 years with acute or convalescent COVID-19. Source material: peripheral blood.

CDR3 sequence (DNA): TGCGCCAGCAGCTCTGGACAGTTAAACACTGAAGCTTTCTTT. It specifies CASSSGQLNTEAFF. The V and J genes are TRBV5-1 and TRBJ1-1; D perhaps matches TRBD1 (6 bases). The CDR3 spans 14 residues. Between the trimmed V and J ends, which lost 3 bases and 2 bases, there was a span of 11 bases. In germline, CDR1 is SGHRS, CDR2 YFSETQ.